A single sample is the source of the 10 T cell receptor beta chains below, sequenced in a study of T-cell memory formation after mild COVID-19. TCRdb reprocessed the 5' RACE reads via MiXCR and lists one record per CDR3 protein. The profile shows some 320,000 distinct CDR3 sequences, about 13% of them singletons. Material: PBMCs or a T cell subset sorted from them (not recorded which). The source of these receptors is a man younger than 35 who had mild COVID-19 (a few samples of this study predate the infection). Cell type and time point are not known.

This clonotype was counted ten times or more. The rearrangement joins TRBV4-2 to TRBJ2-1, with TRBD2 as a possible D gene (5 bases). V lost 0 bases and J 6 bases, leaving 12 bases between the germline ends. Germline V CDR1 and CDR2: LGHNA, YNFKEQ. CDR3 length equals 15 residues. The CDR3 DNA follows: TGTGCCAGCAGCCAAGATAATGGAGGCCCCAATGAGCAGTTCTTC. Translation gives CASSQDNGGPNEQFF.

The V and J genes are TRBV7-2 and TRBJ1-6; TRBD1 is a possible D gene (5 bases). This CDR3 has 15 residues. Germline lookup yields CDR1 SGHTA and CDR2 FQGNSA. Trimming pared 4 bases from V and 6 bases from J, leaving 13 bases between. For the CDR3, the DNA is TGTGCCAGCAGCTGGGGGAGTTCGGGTAATTCACCCCTCCACTTT. Translated, it gives CASSWGSSGNSPLHF.

In DNA, the CDR3 is TGTGCCAGCAGTTTGTTCCGGACTAGCGGGGGTATTTGGACCGGGGAGCTGTTTTTT. Translated, it gives CASSLFRTSGGIWTGELFF. The chain employs TRBV12-3 or TRBV12-4 and TRBJ2-2; 13 bases agree with TRBD2. V gave up 3 bases and J gave up 5 bases; unmatched junction bases: 12. This CDR3 has 19 amino acids.

This clonotype occurred a few times. This rearrangement joins TRBV7-2 to TRBJ2-5; D is ambiguous. This CDR3 has 13 amino acids. Trimming left V 5 bases short and J 5 bases short, with 12 bases between. Germline lookup yields CDR1 SGHTA and CDR2 FQGNSA. DNA of the CDR3: TGTGCCAGCAGCCCGACGTGGGTCGAGACCCAGTACTTC. Its protein product is CASSPTWVETQYF.

This clonotype was seen repeatedly, ten times or more. The chain employs TRBV7-9 and TRBJ2-3; 10 bases agree with TRBD2. V lost 0 bases to trimming and J lost 2 bases; unmatched junction nucleotides: 8. Looked up from germline, CDR1 is SEHNR and CDR2 is FQNEAQ (reference sequence). This CDR3 is built from 18 residues. CDR3 coding DNA: TGTGCCAGCAGCTTAGCGCTAGCGGGGGTTACCTTCACAGATACGCAGTATTTT. Protein sequence: CASSLALAGVTFTDTQYF. Full variable domain (rest looked up from reference TRBV7-9 and TRBJ2-3): DTGVSQNPRHKITKRGQNVTFRCDPISEHNRLYWYRQTLGQGPEFLTYFQNEAQLEKSRLLSDRFSAERPKGSFSTLEIQRTEQGDSAMYLCASSLALAGVTFTDTQYFGPGTRLTVL.

The V gene is TRBV5-6, the J gene TRBJ1-4, with D unclear. Germline CDR1 reads SGHDT; CDR2 reads YYEEEE. V dropped 2 bases and J dropped 6 bases, with 5 bases sitting between them. CDR3 length: 12 amino acids. CDR3 DNA: TGTGCCAGCAGCTTAGGGCATGAAAAACTGTTTTTT. Translated, it gives CASSLGHEKLFF.

This clonotype has more than one count but fewer than ten. The V gene is TRBV7-2, the J gene TRBJ2-2; 8 bases fit TRBD1. The V gene's germline CDR1 is SGHTA and CDR2 FQGNSA. The CDR3 runs to 16 residues. V trimming: 6 bases; J trimming: 4 bases; junction bases outside the gene matches: 10. For the CDR3, the DNA is TGTGCCAGCAGTTCCGGGACAGGTGGTTTCACCGGGGAGCTGTTTTTT. Translated: CASSSGTGGFTGELFF.

This clonotype was observed a handful of times. This chain joins TRBV12-3 or TRBV12-4 and TRBJ1-2; 10 bases fit TRBD1. V dropped 6 bases and J dropped 6; count of bases not matched to a gene: 13. This CDR3 is built from 16 residues. The DNA for the CDR3 is TGTGCCAGCAGCCTGGACAGGGGGTTCCTAAGCGATGGCTACACCTTC. This encodes CASSLDRGFLSDGYTF.

This clonotype was found a few times. V gene TRBV2 combines with J gene TRBJ2-1; 10 positions agree with TRBD2. CDR1 and CDR2 (germline): SNHLY, FYNNEI. The CDR3 covers 15 residues. Trimming removed 4 bases from V and 9 bases from J; junction bases left unmatched: 9. CDR3 loop: CASSGAQRGGSEQFF. CDR3 DNA: TGTGCCAGCAGTGGCGCCCAGCGGGGGGGCAGTGAGCAGTTCTTC.

This clonotype showed up many times. This chain joins TRBV11-2 and TRBJ2-5, with D tentatively TRBD1 (5 bases). Germline V gene data show CDR1 as SGHAT and CDR2 as FQNNGV. The CDR3 covers 13 residues. V was shortened by 6 bases and J by 1 base, with 9 bases between the two germline ends. The chain's CDR3 is CASSEQVQETQYF. The CDR3 nucleotides read TGTGCCAGCAGTGAACAGGTCCAAGAGACCCAGTACTTC.